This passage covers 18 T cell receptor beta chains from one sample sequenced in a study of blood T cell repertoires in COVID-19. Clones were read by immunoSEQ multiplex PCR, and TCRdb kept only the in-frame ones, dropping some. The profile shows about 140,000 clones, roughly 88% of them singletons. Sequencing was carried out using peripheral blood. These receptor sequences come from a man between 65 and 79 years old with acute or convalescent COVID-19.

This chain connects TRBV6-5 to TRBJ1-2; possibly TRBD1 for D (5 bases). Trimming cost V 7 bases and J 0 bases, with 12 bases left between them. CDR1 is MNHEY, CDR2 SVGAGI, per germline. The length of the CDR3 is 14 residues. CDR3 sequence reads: CASTTGGTNYGYTF. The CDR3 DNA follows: TGTGCCAGCACCACGGGGGGTACTAACTATGGCTACACCTTC.

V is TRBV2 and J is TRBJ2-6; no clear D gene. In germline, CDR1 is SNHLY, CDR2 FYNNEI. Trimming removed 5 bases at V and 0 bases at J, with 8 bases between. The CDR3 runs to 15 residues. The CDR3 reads CASSLGFSGANVLTF. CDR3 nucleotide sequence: TGTGCCAGCAGTCTCGGGTTCTCTGGGGCCAACGTCCTGACTTTC. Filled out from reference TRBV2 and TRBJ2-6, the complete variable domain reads EPEVTQTPSHQVTQMGQEVILRCVPISNHLYFYWYRQILGQKVEFLVSFYNNEISEKSEIFDDQFSVERPDGSNFTLKIRSTKLEDSAMYFCASSLGFSGANVLTFGAGSRLTVL.

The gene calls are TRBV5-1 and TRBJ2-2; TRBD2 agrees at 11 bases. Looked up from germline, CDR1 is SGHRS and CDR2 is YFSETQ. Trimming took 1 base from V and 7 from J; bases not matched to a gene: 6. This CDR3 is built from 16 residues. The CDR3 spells CASSLLAGGPDGELFF. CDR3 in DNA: TGCGCCAGCAGCTTGTTAGCGGGAGGGCCGGACGGGGAGCTGTTTTTT.

For the CDR3, the DNA is TGCGCCAGCACTGGACAGGGCACAGATACGCAGTATTTT. Amino acid sequence: CASTGQGTDTQYF. The chain links TRBV23-1 to TRBJ2-3, with TRBD1 matching over 7 bases. Being an ORF, TRBV23-1 has a function that is uncertain. There are 13 residues in the CDR3. Trimming removed 7 bases from V and 1 base from J; junction bases left unmatched: 2.

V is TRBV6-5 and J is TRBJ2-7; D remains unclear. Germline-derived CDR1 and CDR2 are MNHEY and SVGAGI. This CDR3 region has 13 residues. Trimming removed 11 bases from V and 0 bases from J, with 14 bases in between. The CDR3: CAGDSSYSYEQYF. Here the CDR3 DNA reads TGTGCCGGTGATAGCAGTTACTCCTACGAGCAGTACTTC.

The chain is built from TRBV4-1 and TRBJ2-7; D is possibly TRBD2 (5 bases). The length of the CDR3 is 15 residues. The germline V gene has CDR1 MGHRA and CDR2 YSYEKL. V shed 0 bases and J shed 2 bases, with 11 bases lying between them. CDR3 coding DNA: TGCGCCAGCAGCCAAGAAACGACGGGAACCTACGAGCAGTACTTC. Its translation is CASSQETTGTYEQYF.

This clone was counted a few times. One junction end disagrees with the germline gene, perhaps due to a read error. The CDR3, as DNA: TGCAGCGTTGCTCGCGGGGGGAACTCCGGGGAGCTGTTTTTT. It specifies CSVARGGNSGELFF. The chain employs TRBV29-1 and TRBJ2-2; 8 bases align to TRBD2. There are 14 residues in the CDR3. Germline CDR1 is SQVTM and CDR2 is ANQGSEA.

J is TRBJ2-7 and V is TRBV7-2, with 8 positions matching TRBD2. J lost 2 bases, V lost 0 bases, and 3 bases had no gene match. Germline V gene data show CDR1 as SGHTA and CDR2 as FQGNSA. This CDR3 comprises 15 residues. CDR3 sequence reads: CASSLASGSPYEQYF. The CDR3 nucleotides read TGTGCCAGCAGCTTAGCAAGCGGGAGCCCCTACGAGCAGTACTTC.

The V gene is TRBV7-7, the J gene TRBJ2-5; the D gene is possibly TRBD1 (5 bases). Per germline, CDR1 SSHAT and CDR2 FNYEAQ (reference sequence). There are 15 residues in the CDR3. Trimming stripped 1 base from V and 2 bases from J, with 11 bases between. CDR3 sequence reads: CASSLGGQKQETQYF. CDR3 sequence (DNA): TGTGCCAGCAGCTTAGGAGGACAAAAGCAAGAGACCCAGTACTTC.

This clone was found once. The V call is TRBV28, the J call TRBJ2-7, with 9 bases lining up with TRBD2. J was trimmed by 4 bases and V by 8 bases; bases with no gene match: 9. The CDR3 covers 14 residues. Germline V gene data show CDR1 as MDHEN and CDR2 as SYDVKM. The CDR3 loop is CASLDAGGPYEQYF. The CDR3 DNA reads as TGTGCCAGCCTAGATGCGGGAGGGCCGTACGAGCAGTACTTC.

In nucleotides, the CDR3 is TGTGCCAGCGAAACCCCAGGGGGTACTGAAGCTTTCTTT. Protein sequence: CASETPGGTEAFF. The rearrangement joins TRBV6-5 to TRBJ1-1, with TRBD1 identical over 7 bases. Looked up from germline, CDR1 is MNHEY and CDR2 is SVGAGI. CDR3 size: 13 residues. Trimming at V came to 8 bases and at J to 5 bases, leaving 8 bases not matched to a gene.

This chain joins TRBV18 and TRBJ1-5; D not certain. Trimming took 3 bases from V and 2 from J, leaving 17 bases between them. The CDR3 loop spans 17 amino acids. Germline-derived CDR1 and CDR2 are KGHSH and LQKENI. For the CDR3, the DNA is TGTGCCAGCTCACCTTCCGGGATCGGTAACGGCAATCAGCCCCAGCATTTT. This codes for CASSPSGIGNGNQPQHF.

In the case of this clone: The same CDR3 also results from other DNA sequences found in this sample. The CDR3 nucleotides read TGTGCCAGCAGTGAAAAAAGGGGGAATCAGCCCCAGCATTTT. Residues: CASSEKRGNQPQHF. The chain is built from TRBV6-1 and TRBJ1-5; a possible D gene is TRBD1 (6 bases). Trimming took off 2 bases at V and 4 bases at J, with 9 bases between the two ends. The CDR3 has 14 residues. The germline V gene has CDR1 MNHNS and CDR2 SASEGT.

The CDR3 loop reads CASGTSGTGVFPAFF. CDR3 sequence (DNA): TGTGCTAGTGGTACCTCCGGGACAGGGGTATTTCCAGCTTTCTTT. The V and J genes are TRBV12-5 and TRBJ1-1, with 10 bases that match TRBD1. The CDR3 totals 15 residues. The V gene end was trimmed by 5 bases and the J gene end by 10 bases; junction bases not matched to a gene: 13. The germline gives CDR1 LGHNT, CDR2 FRNRAP. The entire variable domain, with the rest obtained from reference TRBV12-5 and TRBJ1-1, is as follows: DARVTQTPRHKVTEMGQEVTMRCQPILGHNTVFWYRQTMMQGLELLAYFRNRAPLDDSGMPKDRFSAEMPDATLATLKIQPSEPRDSAVYFCASGTSGTGVFPAFFGQGTRLTVV.

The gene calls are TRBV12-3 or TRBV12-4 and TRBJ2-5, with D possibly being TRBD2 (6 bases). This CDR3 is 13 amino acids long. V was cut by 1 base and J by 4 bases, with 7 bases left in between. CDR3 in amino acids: CASSLDGRETQYF. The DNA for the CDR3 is TGTGCCAGCAGTTTAGACGGGAGAGAGACCCAGTACTTC.

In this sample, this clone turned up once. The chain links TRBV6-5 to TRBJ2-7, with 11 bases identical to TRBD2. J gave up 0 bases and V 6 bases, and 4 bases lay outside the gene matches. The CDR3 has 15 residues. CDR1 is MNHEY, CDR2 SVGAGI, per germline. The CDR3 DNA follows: TGTGCCAGCAGGAAGGGACTAGCGGCCTCCTACGAGCAGTACTTC. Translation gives CASRKGLAASYEQYF.

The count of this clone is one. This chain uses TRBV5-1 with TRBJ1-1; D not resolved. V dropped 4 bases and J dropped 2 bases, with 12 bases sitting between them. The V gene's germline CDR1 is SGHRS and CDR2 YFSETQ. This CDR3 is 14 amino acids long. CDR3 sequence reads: CASSPEATNTEAFF. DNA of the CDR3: TGCGCCAGCAGCCCTGAAGCCACCAACACTGAAGCTTTCTTT.

CDR3 in DNA: TGCGCCAGCAGCTTGGGAGGCGGGGACTATGGCTACACCTTC. This codes for CASSLGGGDYGYTF. The rearrangement uses TRBV5-1 and TRBJ1-2; D gene ambiguous. The CDR3 runs to 14 residues. Trimming stripped 0 bases from V and 3 bases from J, with 9 bases between. The V gene's germline CDR1 is SGHRS and CDR2 YFSETQ.